The 20 T cell receptor beta chains below all came from one sample that was sequenced in a study of identical twins (dated by TCRdb to 2015 to 2016). The library was built by means of 5' RACE. The reads were generated on an Illumina HiSeq 2000. The public reads were quality trimmed at Q25 with fastp and then assembled into clones with MiXCR by TCRdb, keeping productive beta chains. Each record represents a unique CDR3 protein, reported with the most common genes and DNA among its rows. The sample table holds some 600,000 distinct CDR3 sequences, of which just over 7% were seen once. Over 1.5% of the sample is taken by the ten largest. A further study also used this sample, focusing on yellow fever vaccine responses in identical twins.

The sequenced sample consisted of PBMCs. These receptors were obtained from a woman younger than 35 in good health.

The CDR3 region is CASSGNTGSSYNEQFF. As DNA, the CDR3 is TGTGCCAGCAGCGGAAATACAGGAAGCTCCTACAATGAGCAGTTCTTC. The chain links TRBV6-2 or TRBV6-3 to TRBJ2-1; D possibly corresponds to TRBD1 (5 bases). Trimming removed 6 bases from V and 0 bases from J, with 15 bases in between. The CDR3 covers 16 residues. Per germline, CDR1 MNHEY and CDR2 SVGEGT.

This clonotype was seen more than once but under ten times. The chain couples TRBV7-9 to TRBJ2-5; 7 bases fit TRBD1. The ends lost 7 bases at V and 4 bases at J; junction bases unmatched: 15. This CDR3 contains 16 residues. Germline CDR1 and CDR2: SEHNR and FQNEAQ (reference sequence). CDR3 region: CASTPQGDLSRETQYF. The CDR3 region has the DNA TGTGCCAGCACCCCTCAGGGGGATTTGTCGAGAGAGACCCAGTACTTC. Full variable domain (outside the CDR3, taken from reference TRBV7-9 and TRBJ2-5): DTGVSQNPRHKITKRGQNVTFRCDPISEHNRLYWYRQTLGQGPEFLTYFQNEAQLEKSRLLSDRFSAERPKGSFSTLEIQRTEQGDSAMYLCASTPQGDLSRETQYFGPGTRLLVL.

The rearrangement joins TRBV21-1 to TRBJ2-2; the table names TRBD1, a call not compared with the DNA. TRBV21-1 has pseudogene status. The CDR3 length is 17 residues. In DNA form, the CDR3 reads TGTGCCAGCGTCCAATTCGAGGGACAGGGATGGACCGGGGAGCTGTTTTTT. It codes for CASVQFEGQGWTGELFF.

This clonotype has at least ten counts. CDR3 sequence (DNA): TGTGCCAGCAGTTATGGAACAGGGGGGACCTACAATGAGCAGTTCTTC. This codes for CASSYGTGGTYNEQFF. The gene calls are TRBV6-5 and TRBJ2-1; 8 nucleotides align to TRBD1. The V gene end was trimmed by 3 bases and the J gene end by 2 bases; junction bases not matched to a gene: 6. The CDR3 is 16 amino acids. Germline V gives CDR1 MNHEY, CDR2 SVGAGI.

The CDR3 DNA reads TGTGCCAGCAGTTCCCCGGCTAGCGGGGACACAGATACGCAGTATTTT. It specifies CASSSPASGDTDTQYF. The rearrangement uses TRBV28 and TRBJ2-3; 9 nucleotides align to TRBD2. CDR1 and CDR2 (germline): MDHEN, SYDVKM. CDR3 length: 16 residues. With 4 bases clipped from V and 2 bases from J, the junction kept 7 bases outside the gene matches.

CDR3 amino acids: CASSQVINEKLFF. The CDR3 nucleotides are TGCGCCAGCAGCCAAGTCATAAATGAAAAACTGTTTTTT. This sequence joins TRBV4-1 and TRBJ1-4; unclear D gene. CDR1 and CDR2 from the germline V gene are MGHRA and YSYEKL. Trimming took off 1 base at V and 5 bases at J, with 5 bases between the two ends. This CDR3 region has 13 residues.

This clonotype was counted at least ten times. J is TRBJ1-6 and V is TRBV12-3 or TRBV12-4, with a possible D match to TRBD1 (5 bases). V lost 2 bases to trimming and J lost 10 bases, with 12 bases between them. CDR3 length: 14 residues. The CDR3 DNA is TGTGCCAGCAGTTTAAACGGGGGTTCCTCACCCCTCCACTTT. Translating gives CASSLNGGSSPLHF.

The genes are TRBV2 and TRBJ2-3; D possibly corresponds to TRBD2 (6 bases). Trimming left V 6 bases short and J 6 bases short, with 19 bases between. This CDR3 contains 15 residues. Germline CDR1 and CDR2: SNHLY and FYNNEI. The CDR3 DNA is TGTGCCAGCAGCGCCGGTGGGGGGACCGGGGATACGCAGTATTTT. Amino acids: CASSAGGGTGDTQYF.

There are a few counts of this clonotype. The rearrangement uses TRBV11-2 and TRBJ2-1; the D gene is possibly TRBD1 (5 bases). The CDR3 contains 16 residues. The germline V and J ends were trimmed by 1 base and 7 bases, with 17 bases remaining between them. Per the germline V gene, CDR1 is SGHAT and CDR2 is FQNNGV. The CDR3: CASSLGPKQGVNEQFF. In DNA, the CDR3 is TGTGCCAGCAGCTTAGGCCCGAAACAAGGGGTTAATGAGCAGTTCTTC. The variable domain in full, completed from reference TRBV11-2 and TRBJ2-1, reads EAGVAQSPRYKIIEKRQSVAFWCNPISGHATLYWYQQILGQGPKLLIQFQNNGVVDDSQLPKDRFSAERLKGVDSTLKIQPAKLEDSAVYLCASSLGPKQGVNEQFFGPGTRLTVL.

This clonotype was counted ten times or more. The rearrangement links TRBV12-3 or TRBV12-4 to TRBJ2-3, with no clear D. Trimming cost V 5 bases and J 2 bases, with 14 bases left between them. CDR3 length: 15 amino acids. CDR3 protein: CASSPFSPHTDTQYF. DNA of the CDR3: TGTGCCAGCAGTCCCTTTAGCCCCCACACAGATACGCAGTATTTT.

This clonotype was seen many times. The gene calls are TRBV7-8 and TRBJ1-3, with TRBD1 matching 8 bases. Germline V gives CDR1 SGHVS, CDR2 FQNEAQ. The CDR3 spans 15 residues. V was pared by 1 base and J by 2 bases, with 1 base of the junction left unmatched. CDR3 sequence reads: CASSLGQGTGNTIYF. The CDR3 DNA sequence: TGTGCCAGCAGCTTAGGACAGGGGACTGGAAACACCATATATTTT.

V gene TRBV20-1 combines with J gene TRBJ1-6, with a tentative D call TRBD1 (5 bases). Germline CDR1 is DFQATT and CDR2 is SNEGSKA (reference sequence). The ends were cut back, 1 base at V and 7 bases at J, with 8 bases in the middle. CDR3 length: 13 amino acids. CDR3 sequence (DNA): TGCAGTGCTAGAGTGACAGTGAATTCACCCCTCCACTTT. It encodes CSARVTVNSPLHF.

This clonotype has just a few counts. The chain has TRBV20-1 and TRBJ2-7; D is ambiguous. The germline V and J ends were trimmed by 3 bases and 5 bases, with 11 bases remaining between them. The CDR3 contains 12 residues. The germline CDR1 and CDR2 sequences are DFQATT and SNEGSKA (reference sequence). This CDR3 reads CSASQTYNEQYF. The DNA of the CDR3 is TGCAGTGCTAGCCAAACTTATAACGAGCAGTACTTC.

This clonotype has just a few counts. The gene calls are TRBV20-1 and TRBJ2-3; 7 positions agree with TRBD1. CDR1 and CDR2 (germline): DFQATT, SNEGSKA (reference sequence). V shed 6 bases and J 3 bases; nucleotides not matched to a gene: 9. This CDR3 region has 14 residues. The CDR3 DNA follows: TGCAGTGCAAATGAAGGGACAGTGACAGATACGCAGTATTTT. Protein: CSANEGTVTDTQYF.

This clonotype was counted ten times or more. The chain combines TRBV5-1 with TRBJ2-7, with D unresolved. Germline-derived CDR1 and CDR2 are SGHRS and YFSETQ. Trimming cost V 0 bases and J 3 bases, with 13 bases left between them. CDR3 length: 15 amino acids. As DNA, the CDR3 is TGCGCCAGCAGCTTGGAAGGTGGCCCCTACTACGAGCAGTACTTC. The encoded protein is CASSLEGGPYYEQYF.

This chain joins TRBV7-9 and TRBJ2-5; TRBD2 agrees at 7 bases. The CDR3 spans 15 residues. Germline loops: CDR1 SEHNR, CDR2 FQNEAQ (reference sequence). Losses at the gene ends were 3 bases for V and 0 bases for J; bases not matched to a gene: 4. This chain's CDR3 is CASSLKSGNQETQYF. The CDR3 DNA sequence: TGTGCCAGCAGCTTGAAGAGCGGGAACCAAGAGACCCAGTACTTC.

The chain links TRBV6-5 to TRBJ2-2; TRBD1 is a possible D gene (6 bases). Between the trimmed V and J ends, which lost 4 bases and 7 bases, there was a span of 10 bases. The germline V gene encodes CDR1 MNHEY and CDR2 SVGAGI. The CDR3 has 13 residues. The CDR3 protein is CASSFSGVGELFF. DNA of the CDR3: TGTGCCAGCAGTTTCTCAGGGGTCGGGGAGCTGTTTTTT.

This clonotype was counted only a few times. The V gene is TRBV3-1, the J gene TRBJ1-5; D gene uncertain. Germline assignment: CDR1 LGHDT and CDR2 YNNKEL (reference sequence). CDR3 length: 15 amino acids. Trimming stripped 1 base from V and 4 bases from J, with 11 bases between. The CDR3 coding sequence is TGTGCCAGCAGCCAAGGGGATACCGCAAATCAGCCCCAGCATTTT. Translation: CASSQGDTANQPQHF.

This clonotype was seen only a few times. The chain recombines TRBV28 with TRBJ2-1; possibly TRBD1 for D (6 bases). This CDR3 is 14 amino acids long. V shed 6 bases and J shed 8 bases, with 17 bases lying between them. Germline CDR1 MDHEN, CDR2 SYDVKM. In DNA, the CDR3 is TGTGCCAGCAGCCTTACAGGGTTTGGCGATGAGCAGTTCTTC. Protein sequence: CASSLTGFGDEQFF.

This clonotype came up many times. The chain is built from TRBV2 and TRBJ2-7, with 7 bases matching TRBD1. The CDR3 is 14 amino acids. After removal of 5 bases from V and 7 bases from J, the junction contained 11 bases not matched to a gene. Per germline, CDR1 SNHLY and CDR2 FYNNEI. The CDR3 spells CASSRRQGSEEQYF. CDR3 sequence (DNA): TGTGCCAGCAGTCGAAGACAGGGTTCAGAAGAGCAGTACTTC. Full variable domain (remainder filled in from reference TRBV2 and TRBJ2-7): EPEVTQTPSHQVTQMGQEVILRCVPISNHLYFYWYRQILGQKVEFLVSFYNNEISEKSEIFDDQFSVERPDGSNFTLKIRSTKLEDSAMYFCASSRRQGSEEQYFGPGTRLTVT.